This T cell receptor beta chain was sequenced during a study of T cells expressing NK-cell markers. Germline CDR1 reads ENHRY; CDR2 reads SYGVKD. This CDR3 has 14 residues. One entry per CDR3 protein, without DNA, is what TCRdb gives after re-calling the 5' RACE reads. This table lists about 460,000 distinct CDR3 sequences. About this clonotype itself: Its antigen remains unidentified.

Whole-study findings and limits: Dominant NKG2C+ clonotypes accounted for 1.0-7.0% of CD8+ T cells in more than 5 donors. Dominance of the CD3+CD56-NKG2C+ fraction by these clonotypes also held in a few donors.

Sequences were obtained from blood T cells: a sorted CD56 or NKG2C T cell subset, CD4+ or CD8+ T cells, or bulk PBMC T cells (not recorded which). V usage is TRBV10-3 and J usage is TRBJ1-2; TCRdb outputs TRBD1, but without DNA this stays unchecked. This clonotype was obtained from a woman aged 45-60 years in good health. The CDR3 protein is CAISADRVDYGYTF.